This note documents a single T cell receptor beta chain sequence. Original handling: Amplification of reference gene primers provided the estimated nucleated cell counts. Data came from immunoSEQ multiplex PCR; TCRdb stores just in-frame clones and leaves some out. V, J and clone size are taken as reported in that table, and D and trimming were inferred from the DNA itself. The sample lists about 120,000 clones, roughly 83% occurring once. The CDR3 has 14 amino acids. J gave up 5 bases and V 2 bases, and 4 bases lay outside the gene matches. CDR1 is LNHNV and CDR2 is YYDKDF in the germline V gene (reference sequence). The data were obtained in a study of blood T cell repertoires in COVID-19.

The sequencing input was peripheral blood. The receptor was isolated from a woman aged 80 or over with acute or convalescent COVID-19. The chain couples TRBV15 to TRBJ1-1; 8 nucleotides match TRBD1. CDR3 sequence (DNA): TGTGCCACCAGCAGATTTACAGGGGGTACTGAAGCTTTCTTT. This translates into CATSRFTGGTEAFF.